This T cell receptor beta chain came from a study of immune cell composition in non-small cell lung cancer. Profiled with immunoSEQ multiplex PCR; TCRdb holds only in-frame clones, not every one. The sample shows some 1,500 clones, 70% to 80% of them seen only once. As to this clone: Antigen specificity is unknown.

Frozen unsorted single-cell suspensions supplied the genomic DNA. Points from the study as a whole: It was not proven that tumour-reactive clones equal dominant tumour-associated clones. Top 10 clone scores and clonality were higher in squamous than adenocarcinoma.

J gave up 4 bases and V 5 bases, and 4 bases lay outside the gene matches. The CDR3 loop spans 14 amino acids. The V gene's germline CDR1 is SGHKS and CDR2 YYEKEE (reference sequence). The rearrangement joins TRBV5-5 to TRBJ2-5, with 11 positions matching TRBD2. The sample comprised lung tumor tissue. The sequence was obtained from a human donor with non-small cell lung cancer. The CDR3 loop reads CASSFLAGGETQYF. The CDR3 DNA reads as TGTGCCAGCAGTTTTCTAGCGGGGGGAGAGACCCAGTACTTC.